The 28 T cell receptor beta chains given below trace back to one sample, sequenced in a study of T cell repertoires in cytomegalovirus infection. TCRdb re-called the reads with MiXCR, one entry per CDR3 protein. The sample includes more than 85,000 distinct CDR3 sequences, about 15% seen only once; the top ten take approximately 7.6%. Input material: PBMCs. The receptor source for this set is a human donor in good health (CMV status not recorded). Some clones in this sample may be carry-over from other donors' samples.

This clonotype was picked up a small number of times. This chain connects TRBV12-5 to TRBJ1-3; the D gene is possibly TRBD1 (5 bases). This CDR3 spans 17 amino acids. Germline loops: CDR1 LGHNT, CDR2 FRNRAP. The germline V and J ends were trimmed by 0 bases and 5 bases, with 17 bases remaining between them. The CDR3 sequence is CASGLVLGEVRRNTIYF. DNA for the CDR3: TGTGCTAGTGGTTTGGTACTAGGGGAAGTTAGGAGAAACACCATATATTTT.

In its sample, this clonotype was seen a few times. J is TRBJ2-3 and V is TRBV2; TRBD2 matches at 10 bases. Per germline, CDR1 SNHLY and CDR2 FYNNEI. The trim removed 8 bases at V and 3 bases at J, leaving 8 bases unmatched. This CDR3 region has 15 residues. The CDR3 sequence is CASASLAGGTDTQYF. The CDR3 DNA sequence: TGTGCCAGCGCCTCCTTAGCGGGGGGTACAGATACGCAGTATTTT.

The chain has TRBV2 and TRBJ1-1, with 7 bases identical to TRBD1. The germline CDR1 and CDR2 sequences are SNHLY and FYNNEI. The CDR3 is 13 residues long. V lost 5 bases to trimming and J lost 4 bases; unmatched junction nucleotides: 4. The CDR3 nucleotides read TGTGCCAGCAGTTTCGACAGGGTCACTGAAGCTTTCTTT. Protein product: CASSFDRVTEAFF.

This clonotype was detected ten times or more. V gene TRBV5-6 combines with J gene TRBJ1-2; tentatively, D is TRBD1 (5 bases). Per germline, CDR1 SGHDT and CDR2 YYEEEE. This CDR3 contains 13 residues. V lost 1 base and J lost 8, with 12 bases in between. This CDR3 reads CASSLLGPGGYTF. CDR3 sequence (DNA): TGTGCCAGCAGCTTGTTGGGACCAGGGGGCTACACCTTC.

Only a few counts were recorded for this clonotype. An end of the junction does not agree with germline; a read error may underlie this. V and J are TRBV20-1 and TRBJ2-3; 11 bases line up with TRBD2. The CDR3 is made up of 15 amino acids. Germline V lookup: CDR1 DFQATT, CDR2 SNEGSKA (reference sequence). The chain's CDR3 is CSAGDSGGATDTQYF. Here the CDR3 DNA reads TGCAGTGCTGGAGATAGCGGGGGGGCGACAGATACGCAGTATTTT.

This clonotype came up many times. The gene calls are TRBV6-5 and TRBJ1-1; 7 bases agree with TRBD1. Germline CDR1 MNHEY, CDR2 SVGAGI. V lost 7 bases to trimming and J lost 6 bases; unmatched junction nucleotides: 14. The CDR3 has 15 residues. CDR3 coding DNA: TGTGCCAGCACCTCGCGACAGGGAGCCCCCTCTGAAGCTTTCTTT. This translates into CASTSRQGAPSEAFF.

In this sample, this clonotype turned up once. This may be a read error, as it is one base from a much larger clone. The CDR3 is CASDREGDNQPQHF. In DNA, the CDR3 is TGTGCCAGCGATAGGGAAGGTGACAATCAGCCCCAGCATTTT. This chain uses TRBV7-2 with TRBJ1-5; no clear D gene. CDR1 is SGHTA, CDR2 FQGNSA, per germline. The V and J ends lost 8 bases and 3 bases respectively, with 14 bases between them. The CDR3 is 14 residues long.

V usage is TRBV28 and J usage is TRBJ2-1; 12 nucleotides match TRBD2. Germline assignment: CDR1 MDHEN and CDR2 SYDVKM. V dropped 6 bases and J dropped 2; count of bases not matched to a gene: 5. CDR3 length: 16 amino acids. CDR3 coding DNA: TGTGCCAGCAGGGCTAGCGGGGGGGCCGCCTACAATGAGCAGTTCTTC. Amino acids: CASRASGGAAYNEQFF.

This clonotype was found a few times. The V and J genes are TRBV3-1 and TRBJ1-1; D ambiguous. V was shortened by 0 bases and J by 3 bases, with 11 bases between the two germline ends. The germline gives CDR1 LGHDT, CDR2 YNNKEL (reference sequence). The CDR3 consists of 15 residues. The CDR3 DNA is TGTGCCAGCAGCCAAGAGCCGGGAACGTACACTGAAGCTTTCTTT. Translated: CASSQEPGTYTEAFF.

The V gene is TRBV19, the J gene TRBJ2-7; TRBD2 agrees at 11 bases. The CDR3 covers 15 residues. Germline trimming cut 4 bases from V and 2 bases from J; bases unmatched to any gene: 4. Germline lookup yields CDR1 LNHDA and CDR2 SQIVND (reference sequence). The CDR3 loop reads CASSTTSGVTYEQYF. For the CDR3, the DNA is TGTGCCAGTAGTACGACTAGCGGGGTTACCTACGAGCAGTACTTC.

The chain is built from TRBV29-1 and TRBJ2-1; 7 bases are a match to TRBD1. The ends lost 4 bases at V and 3 bases at J; junction bases unmatched: 6. The CDR3 is 14 residues long. CDR1 SQVTM and CDR2 ANQGSEA come from the germline V gene. The CDR3 protein is CSVAPTGLYNEQFF. CDR3 sequence (DNA): TGCAGCGTTGCGCCGACAGGGCTCTACAATGAGCAGTTCTTC.

This clonotype occurred a few times. CDR3 DNA: TGTGCCAGCAGTTTAGTCGAGCAGTACTTC. It yields the protein CASSLVEQYF. The chain joins TRBV28 to TRBJ2-7; D not resolved. Trimming stripped 2 bases from V and 6 bases from J, with 2 bases between. The CDR3 is 10 amino acids. Germline V lookup: CDR1 MDHEN, CDR2 SYDVKM.

This clonotype was seen at least ten times. The chain couples TRBV7-9 to TRBJ1-3; D is undetermined. From germline, CDR1 is SEHNR and CDR2 FQNEAQ (reference sequence). The CDR3 loop spans 14 amino acids. V was shortened by 3 bases and J by 2 bases, with 8 bases between the two germline ends. The DNA for the CDR3 is TGTGCCAGCAGCTTTAGAGACCCTGGAAACACCATATATTTT. The encoded protein is CASSFRDPGNTIYF.

The J gene is TRBJ2-5, the V gene TRBV7-9; no firm D call. CDR3 length: 16 residues. Trimming cost V 5 bases and J 5 bases, with 21 bases left between them. CDR1 and CDR2 from the germline V gene are SEHNR and FQNEAQ (reference sequence). CDR3 nucleotide sequence: TGTGCCAGCAGCCCCTATAGACCTCAAAAGGTGGAGACCCAGTACTTC. Its protein product is CASSPYRPQKVETQYF.

This clonotype has at least ten counts. V gene TRBV7-2 combines with J gene TRBJ1-2; D is unresolved. CDR3 length: 14 residues. The V gene lost 0 bases and the J gene lost 4 bases, with 9 bases spanning the gap. The V gene's germline CDR1 is SGHTA and CDR2 FQGNSA. In DNA form, the CDR3 reads TGTGCCAGCAGCTTAGCTTACGGTTCCTATGGCTACACCTTC. This sequence encodes CASSLAYGSYGYTF.

V gene TRBV29-1 combines with J gene TRBJ1-1; possible D gene TRBD1, 6 bases. The germline V gene encodes CDR1 SQVTM and CDR2 ANQGSEA. The CDR3 has 14 residues. Between the trimmed V and J ends, which lost 4 bases and 1 base, there was a span of 13 bases. The CDR3 region has the DNA TGCAGCGTTGCGACGCCAGGGGCGAACACTGAAGCTTTCTTT. Translation: CSVATPGANTEAFF.

This clonotype was seen a handful of times. The chain couples TRBV7-2 to TRBJ2-3, with D maybe TRBD2 (7 bases). The CDR3 runs to 16 residues. V lost 5 bases and J 2 bases, leaving 17 bases between the germline ends. Per germline, CDR1 SGHTA and CDR2 FQGNSA. CDR3 sequence (DNA): TGTGCCAGCAGCGGGGGGGCTAGCGCAGCCACAGATACGCAGTATTTT. Its translation is CASSGGASAATDTQYF.

This clonotype occurred a few times. The V call is TRBV6-5, the J call TRBJ1-4; D gene unclear. CDR1 is MNHEY and CDR2 is SVGAGI in the germline V gene. The CDR3 runs 13 residues. V was trimmed by 5 bases and J by 5 bases, leaving 9 bases between them. The CDR3 sequence: CASSSRGNEKLFF. CDR3 DNA: TGTGCCAGCAGTAGTCGCGGCAATGAAAAACTGTTTTTT.

The sample holds a few counts of this clonotype. V usage is TRBV2 and J usage is TRBJ2-7; D is tentatively TRBD1 or TRBD2 (5 bases each). This CDR3 has 11 residues. V lost 7 bases to trimming and J lost 4 bases, with 8 bases between them. The V gene's germline CDR1 is SNHLY and CDR2 FYNNEI. The CDR3 sequence is CASTGAYEQYF. DNA for the CDR3: TGTGCCAGCACCGGGGCGTACGAGCAGTACTTC.

V is TRBV5-4 and J is TRBJ2-2; TRBD2 matches 10 bases. Per the germline V gene, CDR1 is SGHNT and CDR2 is YYREEE (reference sequence). The CDR3 runs to 16 residues. The trim removed 3 bases at V and 2 bases at J, leaving 4 bases unmatched. The CDR3 DNA reads as TGTGCCAGCAGCTGGGGACTAGCGTATAACACCGGGGAGCTGTTTTTT. This sequence encodes CASSWGLAYNTGELFF.

This sequence joins TRBV12-3 or TRBV12-4 and TRBJ1-3; possible D gene TRBD1, 6 bases. This CDR3 region has 15 residues. V shed 3 bases and J shed 4 bases, with 13 bases lying between them. CDR3 protein: CASSLSSTGGNTIYF. The CDR3, as DNA: TGTGCCAGCAGTTTGTCTAGTACAGGGGGAAACACCATATATTTT.

This clonotype was counted ten times or more. The CDR3: CASSLRASRGPYEQYF. DNA of the CDR3: TGTGCCAGCAGCTTACGTGCGAGCAGGGGGCCTTACGAGCAGTACTTC. The chain joins TRBV7-2 to TRBJ2-7, with 8 bases fitting TRBD1. Germline V gene data show CDR1 as SGHTA and CDR2 as FQGNSA. Trimming at V came to 2 bases and at J to 4 bases, leaving 10 bases not matched to a gene. The CDR3 is 16 residues long.

This clonotype was counted a few times. V gene TRBV7-3 combines with J gene TRBJ2-1; possibly TRBD1 for D (6 bases). Trimming took off 5 bases at V and 6 bases at J, with 17 bases between the two ends. The CDR3 is made up of 15 amino acids. CDR1 and CDR2 (germline): SGHTA, FQGTGA. The CDR3 DNA reads TGTGCCAGCAGCCCAACAGGGTTACTCCTCAATGAGCAGTTCTTC. Translated: CASSPTGLLLNEQFF.

This clonotype showed up many times. The gene calls are TRBV11-2 and TRBJ1-2; a possible D gene is TRBD1 (6 bases). V dropped 2 bases and J dropped 4 bases, with 14 bases sitting between them. Germline-derived CDR1 and CDR2 are SGHAT and FQNNGV. The CDR3 extends over 15 amino acids. The CDR3 here is CASSLRGTPTYGYTF. The CDR3 DNA sequence: TGTGCCAGCAGCTTAAGGGGGACCCCTACCTATGGCTACACCTTC.

This clonotype was counted many times. The chain uses TRBV12-3 or TRBV12-4 and TRBJ2-5; 15 bases fit TRBD2. CDR3 length: 17 residues. The trim removed 6 bases at V and 6 bases at J, leaving 11 bases unmatched. CDR3 in DNA: TGTGCCAGCAGCCTACGGACTAGCGGGGGGGGCGGCCAGACCCAGTACTTC. Translated: CASSLRTSGGGGQTQYF.

The table lists this clonotype with a few counts. CDR3 bases: TGTGCCAGCAGGGACAATCAGCCCCAGCATTTT. Encoded protein: CASRDNQPQHF. V usage is TRBV7-9 and J usage is TRBJ1-5; no clear D. Trimming took 6 bases from V and 3 from J, leaving 3 bases between them. CDR1 and CDR2 from the germline V gene are SEHNR and FQNEAQ (reference sequence). The CDR3 spans 11 residues. The full variable domain, in which reference TRBV7-9 and TRBJ1-5 provide the parts outside the CDR3, is DTGVSQNPRHKITKRGQNVTFRCDPISEHNRLYWYRQTLGQGPEFLTYFQNEAQLEKSRLLSDRFSAERPKGSFSTLEIQRTEQGDSAMYLCASRDNQPQHFGDGTRLSIL.

The rearrangement links TRBV20-1 to TRBJ2-2, with 10 bases identical to TRBD1. V lost 3 bases to trimming and J lost 5 bases; unmatched junction nucleotides: 12. Looked up from germline, CDR1 is DFQATT and CDR2 is SNEGSKA (reference sequence). The CDR3 extends over 17 amino acids. The CDR3 protein is CSARTHLGTGVTGELFF. CDR3 bases: TGCAGTGCTAGGACTCATCTGGGGACAGGGGTTACCGGGGAGCTGTTTTTT.

V and J are TRBV19 and TRBJ2-7; 9 positions agree with TRBD1. Trimming took 3 bases from V and 2 from J; bases not matched to a gene: 8. The CDR3 has 16 residues. Germline V gene data show CDR1 as LNHDA and CDR2 as SQIVND (reference sequence). CDR3 in amino acids: CASSIDDRGRTYEQYF. DNA for the CDR3: TGTGCCAGTAGTATTGACGACAGGGGGAGAACCTACGAGCAGTACTTC.